This T cell receptor (beta chain) was retrieved from a study of T cells in Graves' hyperthyroidism and ophthalmopathy. Broader study findings: Appearing also in blood were most of the thyroid clonotypes expanded above 0.001.

Points on this clonotype: Antigen unknown.

Per germline, CDR1 SGDLS and CDR2 YYNGEE. The V end was cut by 5 bases, the J end by 6 bases, with 17 bases between. This CDR3 region has 15 residues. The investigators amplified TCR beta CDR3 regions from RNA transcripts. A first-round RT-PCR of the TCR CDR3 used the HTBI primer set. TCRdb re-derived calls from the multiplex PCR reads in MiXCR, one entry per CDR3 protein. The profile covers a few hundred thousand distinct CDR3 sequences, with about 45% appearing a single time and about 40% taken by the ten largest. Exclusion of a patient resulted from uncontrolled infection, other autoimmune disease, pregnancy or lactation. Thyroid ultrasound and orbital computed tomography, with clinical symptoms and serum thyroxine and TRAb, informed diagnoses.

Sequenced: peripheral blood or thyroid tissue (not recorded which). V gene TRBV9 combines with J gene TRBJ2-2; D tentatively fits TRBD1 or TRBD2 (5 bases each). This TCR came from an adult woman with Graves' disease, either hyperthyroidism or ophthalmopathy (not recorded which). The CDR3 is CASSALGGEAGELFF. The CDR3 DNA is TGTGCCAGCAGTGCGCTTGGGGGTGAGGCCGGGGAGCTGTTTTTT. Supplemented by reference TRBV9 and TRBJ2-2, the full variable domain reads DSGVTQTPKHLITATGQRVTLRCSPRSGDLSVYWYQQSLDQGLQFLIQYYNGEERAKGNILERFSAQQFPDLHSELNLSSLELGDSALYFCASSALGGEAGELFFGEGSRLTVL.